These 25 T cell receptor beta chains were sequenced from one sample in a study of T cells in Graves' hyperthyroidism and ophthalmopathy. Using RNA transcripts as the source, TCR beta CDR3 regions were amplified. A set of HTBI primers served as the primers for a first-round RT-PCR of the TCR CDR3. TCRdb re-called the multiplex PCR reads through MiXCR, storing one row per CDR3 protein. The data contain fewer than 350,000 distinct CDR3 sequences, roughly 21% of them singletons. Sequencing input: blood. The receptor set was obtained from a woman aged 45-65 years with Graves' hyperthyroidism.

This clonotype has at least ten counts. The chain employs TRBV28 and TRBJ2-6; TRBD1 might be the D (8 bases). V was shortened by 6 bases and J by 2 bases, with 14 bases between the two germline ends. Per the germline V gene, CDR1 is MDHEN and CDR2 is SYDVKM. This CDR3 has 16 residues. The CDR3 here is CASRWTGRAGANVLTF. The DNA for the CDR3 is TGTGCCAGCAGGTGGACAGGGAGGGCTGGGGCCAACGTCCTGACTTTC.

Only a few counts were recorded for this clonotype. The chain combines TRBV7-8 with TRBJ1-5, with 9 bases matching TRBD1. Germline assignment: CDR1 SGHVS and CDR2 FQNEAQ. The CDR3 contains 15 residues. V trimming: 4 bases; J trimming: 3 bases; junction bases outside the gene matches: 4. CDR3 in amino acids: CASSSGQGHNQPQHF. The CDR3, as DNA: TGTGCCAGCAGCTCGGGACAGGGCCACAATCAGCCCCAGCATTTT.

This clonotype has at least ten counts. The V and J genes are TRBV2 and TRBJ2-5; no definite D call. Germline CDR1 and CDR2: SNHLY and FYNNEI. Deletions cut 2 bases from V and 1 base from J, with 11 bases between. The CDR3 loop spans 15 amino acids. The CDR3 is CASSERPRFQETQYF. The CDR3 DNA follows: TGTGCCAGCAGTGAACGCCCTAGGTTCCAAGAGACCCAGTACTTC.

This clonotype has at least ten counts. The gene calls are TRBV12-3 or TRBV12-4 and TRBJ2-2, with D unclear. Trimming took off 7 bases at V and 7 bases at J, with 13 bases between the two ends. The CDR3 has 13 residues. CDR3: CASMSVPGGELFF. The CDR3 coding sequence is TGTGCCAGCATGAGTGTGCCTGGCGGGGAGCTGTTTTTT.

This clonotype was picked up many times. The chain has TRBV7-2 and TRBJ2-1; no firm D call. This CDR3 region has 11 residues. The V end was cut by 6 bases, the J end by 4 bases, with 4 bases between. Germline assignment: CDR1 SGHTA and CDR2 FQGNSA. This CDR3 is CASRKYNEQFF. The CDR3 region has the DNA TGTGCCAGCAGAAAGTACAATGAGCAGTTCTTC.

This clonotype was recorded at least ten times. This sequence joins TRBV6-1 and TRBJ1-2; D gene uncertain. Germline V gene lookup returns CDR1 MNHNS and CDR2 SASEGT. Between the trimmed V and J ends, which lost 8 bases and 2 bases, there was a span of 12 bases. The CDR3 length is 13 residues. CDR3: CASLAGPNYGYTF. CDR3 coding DNA: TGTGCCAGCCTAGCGGGCCCAAACTATGGCTACACCTTC.

This clonotype has at least ten counts. The V call is TRBV28, the J call TRBJ2-1, with 12 bases lining up with TRBD2. There are 16 residues in the CDR3. With V trimmed by 6 bases and J by 7 bases, 10 bases remained unmatched. Looked up from germline, CDR1 is MDHEN and CDR2 is SYDVKM. CDR3 coding DNA: TGTGCCAGCAGCTCTCCGACTAGCGGGGGAGGGAATGAGCAGTTCTTC. Protein: CASSSPTSGGGNEQFF.

At least ten counts were recorded for this clonotype. The chain is built from TRBV6-1 and TRBJ2-1; a weak D match, TRBD1 (5 bases). V was shortened by 6 bases and J by 6 bases, with 21 bases between the two germline ends. Germline CDR1 reads MNHNS; CDR2 reads SASEGT. The CDR3 has 16 residues. The CDR3 loop is CASRPSGFPRLNEQFF. The CDR3 DNA reads as TGTGCCAGCAGGCCCTCAGGGTTCCCCCGCCTCAATGAGCAGTTCTTC.

This clonotype was counted ten times or more. This chain uses TRBV5-1 with TRBJ1-2; D remains unclear. CDR3 length: 12 amino acids. Germline values: CDR1 SGHRS, CDR2 YFSETQ. V gave up 0 bases and J gave up 8 bases, with 8 bases separating them. The CDR3 protein is CASSLGSWGYTF. The CDR3 nucleotides are TGCGCCAGCAGCTTGGGGTCGTGGGGCTACACCTTC. The whole variable domain, remainder taken from reference TRBV5-1 and TRBJ1-2, is KAGVTQTPRYLIKTRGQQVTLSCSPISGHRSVSWYQQTPGQGLQFLFEYFSETQRNKGNFPGRFSGRQFSNSRSEMNVSTLELGDSALYLCASSLGSWGYTFGSGTRLTVV.

This clonotype was seen more than once but under ten times. At one end, the junction sequence differs from germline, possibly due to a read error. The chain has TRBV7-8 and TRBJ2-5; D is tentatively TRBD1 or TRBD2 (6 bases each). The CDR3 is 20 amino acids. Germline-derived CDR1 and CDR2 are SGHVS and FQNEAQ. The CDR3 loop reads CASSLAGGLTSTPYQVTQYF. CDR3 DNA sequence: TGTGCCAGCAGCTTAGCAGGGGGACTCACGTCTACCCCCTATCAAGTGACCCAGTACTTC.

At least ten counts were recorded for this clonotype. The J gene is TRBJ2-5, the V gene TRBV3-1, with D possibly TRBD2 on 6 matching bases. Germline CDR1 is LGHDT and CDR2 is YNNKEL (reference sequence). The CDR3 loop spans 17 amino acids. Trimming removed 1 base at V and 3 bases at J, with 18 bases between. CDR3 nucleotides: TGTGCCAGCAGCCAAGTGAGGACGGCGGGGCGCAAAGAGACCCAGTACTTC. As protein: CASSQVRTAGRKETQYF.

This clonotype was seen ten or more times. The chain couples TRBV5-1 to TRBJ1-2; D not certain. This CDR3 is built from 13 residues. V was pared by 0 bases and J by 4 bases, with 7 bases between. In germline, CDR1 is SGHRS, CDR2 YFSETQ. As DNA, the CDR3 is TGCGCCAGCAGCTTGGACAAGAGCTATGGCTACACCTTC. Translated: CASSLDKSYGYTF.

At least ten counts were recorded for this clonotype. CDR3 in amino acids: CASSPQVQNTEAFF. The CDR3 nucleotides read TGTGCCAGCAGTCCACAGGTGCAGAACACTGAAGCTTTCTTT. J is TRBJ1-1 and V is TRBV27, with a weak D call TRBD1 (5 bases). Trimming removed 5 bases from V and 1 base from J, with 11 bases in between. Germline values: CDR1 MNHEY, CDR2 SMNVEV (reference sequence). The CDR3 covers 14 residues.

This chain connects TRBV20-1 to TRBJ1-6; D is uncertain. CDR1 and CDR2 from the germline V gene are DFQATT and SNEGSKA (reference sequence). Trimming removed 5 bases from V and 4 bases from J, with 15 bases in between. The CDR3 is 15 amino acids. CDR3 coding DNA: TGCAGTGCTTGGAGTGGGAACATTTATAATTCACCCCTCCACTTT. Amino acids: CSAWSGNIYNSPLHF.

The genes are TRBV20-1 and TRBJ2-5; 7 positions match TRBD1. The junction had 5 bases not matched to a gene; V was cut back by 6 bases and J by 1 base. The CDR3 spans 13 residues. In germline, CDR1 is DFQATT, CDR2 SNEGSKA (reference sequence). The CDR3 bases are TGCAGTGCCACGGGACAGACCCAAGAGACCCAGTACTTC. It codes for CSATGQTQETQYF.

The chain combines TRBV9 with TRBJ2-3, with 8 bases that match TRBD2. From germline, CDR1 is SGDLS and CDR2 YYNGEE. The ends lost 3 bases at V and 5 bases at J; junction bases unmatched: 8. The CDR3 runs to 15 residues. The CDR3 bases are TGTGCCAGCAGCGAACGGACTAGCCCGGGAGATACGCAGTATTTT. Its protein product is CASSERTSPGDTQYF.

This chain joins TRBV2 and TRBJ2-3; 15 positions match TRBD2. Germline trimming cut 5 bases from V and 2 bases from J; bases unmatched to any gene: 8. The length of the CDR3 is 18 residues. Germline values: CDR1 SNHLY, CDR2 FYNNEI. The DNA of the CDR3 is TGTGCCAGCAGTTGGACTAGCGGGAGGGGGGGACACACAGATACGCAGTATTTT. It codes for CASSWTSGRGGHTDTQYF.

The gene calls are TRBV14 and TRBJ1-1; weak D call: TRBD1 (5 bases). In germline, CDR1 is SGHDN, CDR2 FVKESK. The CDR3 is 15 residues long. Trimming stripped 3 bases from V and 0 bases from J, with 11 bases between. The CDR3 is CASSQTRVMNTEAFF. CDR3 nucleotide sequence: TGTGCCAGCAGCCAGACCAGGGTAATGAACACTGAAGCTTTCTTT.

The chain employs TRBV29-1 and TRBJ2-7; either TRBD1 or TRBD2 may fit D (6 bases each). The CDR3 covers 13 residues. The V end lost 6 bases, the J end lost 1 base, and 13 bases lay between the germline ends. Germline loops: CDR1 SQVTM, CDR2 ANQGSEA. The chain's CDR3 is CSVQGGGSYEQYF. The CDR3 bases are TGCAGCGTCCAAGGAGGGGGGTCCTACGAGCAGTACTTC.

This clonotype was seen many times. This chain connects TRBV19 to TRBJ1-1; D ambiguous. The CDR3 contains 12 residues. CDR1 is LNHDA and CDR2 is SQIVND in the germline V gene (reference sequence). V dropped 7 bases and J dropped 3 bases, with 9 bases sitting between them. The CDR3 DNA is TGTGCCAGTATGATAGAAGACACTGAAGCTTTCTTT. Amino acids: CASMIEDTEAFF.

There are a few counts of this clonotype. This chain connects TRBV9 to TRBJ2-2, with TRBD2 matching 7 bases. The length of the CDR3 is 14 residues. V trimming: 5 bases; J trimming: 0 bases; junction bases outside the gene matches: 1. The germline CDR1 and CDR2 sequences are SGDLS and YYNGEE. The CDR3 loop is CASSSGSNTGELFF. CDR3 DNA: TGTGCCAGCAGTAGCGGGTCGAACACCGGGGAGCTGTTTTTT. Full variable domain (missing parts from reference TRBV9 and TRBJ2-2): DSGVTQTPKHLITATGQRVTLRCSPRSGDLSVYWYQQSLDQGLQFLIQYYNGEERAKGNILERFSAQQFPDLHSELNLSSLELGDSALYFCASSSGSNTGELFFGEGSRLTVL.

At least ten counts were recorded for this clonotype. In nucleotides, the CDR3 is TGTGCCAGCAGGGTGTCAGAAGAAAAACTGTTTTTT. Residues: CASRVSEEKLFF. The rearrangement links TRBV2 to TRBJ1-4; D remains unclear. The V gene's germline CDR1 is SNHLY and CDR2 FYNNEI. CDR3 length: 12 residues. V was shortened by 6 bases and J by 8 bases, with 10 bases between the two germline ends.

The sample holds a few counts of this clonotype. This chain connects TRBV5-8 to TRBJ2-7, with a possible D match to TRBD2 (5 bases). The CDR3 is made up of 15 amino acids. The V gene's germline CDR1 is SGHTS and CDR2 YDEGEE. The germline V and J ends were trimmed by 0 bases and 3 bases, with 13 bases remaining between them. The CDR3 DNA is TGTGCCAGCAGCTTGGGGGTTAGCGTCGACTACGAGCAGTACTTC. Translation: CASSLGVSVDYEQYF.

This clonotype has only one observation. The rearrangement links TRBV7-2 to TRBJ2-1, with 8 positions matching TRBD2. V shed 1 base, J shed 3 bases, and the junction held 8 bases outside the gene matches. Germline V gene lookup returns CDR1 SGHTA and CDR2 FQGNSA. CDR3 size: 17 residues. The DNA for the CDR3 is TGTGCCAGCAGCTTAGATTACCCTAGCGGGTTCTACAATGAGCAGTTCTTC. Residues: CASSLDYPSGFYNEQFF.

In its sample, this clonotype was seen many times. V usage is TRBV6-5 and J usage is TRBJ1-1; D unresolved. The CDR3 runs 14 residues. CDR1 is MNHEY and CDR2 is SVGAGI in the germline V gene. Trimming took off 0 bases at V and 1 base at J, with 6 bases between the two ends. CDR3: CASSYSGSNTEAFF. DNA for the CDR3: TGTGCCAGCAGTTACTCAGGGTCGAACACTGAAGCTTTCTTT.